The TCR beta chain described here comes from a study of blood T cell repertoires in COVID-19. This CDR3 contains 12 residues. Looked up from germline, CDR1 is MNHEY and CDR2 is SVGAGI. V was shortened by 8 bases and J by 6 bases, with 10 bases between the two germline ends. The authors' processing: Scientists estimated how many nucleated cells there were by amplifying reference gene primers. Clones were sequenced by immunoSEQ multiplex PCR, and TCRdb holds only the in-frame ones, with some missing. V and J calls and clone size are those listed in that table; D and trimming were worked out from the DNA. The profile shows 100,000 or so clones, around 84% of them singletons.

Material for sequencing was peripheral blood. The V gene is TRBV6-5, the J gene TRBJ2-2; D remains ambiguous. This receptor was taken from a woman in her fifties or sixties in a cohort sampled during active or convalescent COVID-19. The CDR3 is CASWSLAGELFF. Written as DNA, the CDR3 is TGTGCCAGCTGGTCGTTAGCCGGGGAGCTGTTTTTT.